Detailed here is one TCR beta chain. The antigen is unknown. The table came from immunoSEQ multiplex PCR; TCRdb's copy has only in-frame clones and leaves some out. The sample holds 20,000 to 30,000 clones, 55% to 75% seen once. This specimen belongs to a study of radiation and T cells in renal cell carcinoma. General study findings and limits: Top 100 clonotypes averaged around 50% in irradiated versus about 40% in nephrectomy-only tumors. Only small tumor regions of approximately 1 g were sampled.

The treatment here: treatment-naive control, cytoreductive nephrectomy. The patient's renal cell carcinoma had clear cell pathology. Per the germline V gene, CDR1 is LGHNA and CDR2 is YSLEER. The CDR3 length is 18 residues. Trimming at V came to 0 bases and at J to 0 bases, leaving 6 bases not matched to a gene. The chain recombines TRBV4-3 with TRBJ2-3; TRBD2 aligns across 10 bases. The sample here was tumor tissue, taken from a patient whose treatment was nephrectomy without radiotherapy. The sequence was collected from a man in his forties with renal cell carcinoma. CDR3 sequence reads: CASSQDRAGGPSTDTQYF. The CDR3 coding sequence is TGCGCCAGCAGCCAAGATAGAGCGGGGGGGCCGAGCACAGATACGCAGTATTTT.